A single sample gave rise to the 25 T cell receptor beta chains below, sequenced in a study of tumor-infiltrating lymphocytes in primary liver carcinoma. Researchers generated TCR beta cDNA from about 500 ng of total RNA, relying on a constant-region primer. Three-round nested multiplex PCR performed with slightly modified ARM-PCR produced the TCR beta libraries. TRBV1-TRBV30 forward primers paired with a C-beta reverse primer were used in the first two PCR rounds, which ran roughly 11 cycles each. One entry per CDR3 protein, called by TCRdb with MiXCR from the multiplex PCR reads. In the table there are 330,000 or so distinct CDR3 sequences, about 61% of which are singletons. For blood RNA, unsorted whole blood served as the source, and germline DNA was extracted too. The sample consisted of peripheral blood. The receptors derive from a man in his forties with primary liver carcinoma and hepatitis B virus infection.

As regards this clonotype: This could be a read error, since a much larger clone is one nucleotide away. The CDR3 bases are TGTGCCAACGCCGTACACGTGGAGTCCGGGGAGCTGTTTTTT. As protein: CANAVHVESGELFF. The chain combines TRBV12-3 or TRBV12-4 with TRBJ2-2; D is unresolved. V gave up 10 bases and J gave up 6 bases, with 18 bases separating them. The CDR3 extends over 14 amino acids.

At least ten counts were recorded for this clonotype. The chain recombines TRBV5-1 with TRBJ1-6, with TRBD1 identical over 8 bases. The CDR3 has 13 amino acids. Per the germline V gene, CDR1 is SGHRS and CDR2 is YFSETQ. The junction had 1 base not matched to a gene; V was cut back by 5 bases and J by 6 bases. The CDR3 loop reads CASRTGANSPLHF. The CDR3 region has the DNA TGCGCCAGCAGGACAGGGGCTAATTCACCCCTCCACTTT.

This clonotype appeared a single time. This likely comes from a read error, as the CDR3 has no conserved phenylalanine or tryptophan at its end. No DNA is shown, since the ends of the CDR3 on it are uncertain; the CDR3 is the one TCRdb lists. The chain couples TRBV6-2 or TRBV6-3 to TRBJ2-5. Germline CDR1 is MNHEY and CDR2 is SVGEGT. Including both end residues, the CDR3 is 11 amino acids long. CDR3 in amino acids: CASSIQETLYL.

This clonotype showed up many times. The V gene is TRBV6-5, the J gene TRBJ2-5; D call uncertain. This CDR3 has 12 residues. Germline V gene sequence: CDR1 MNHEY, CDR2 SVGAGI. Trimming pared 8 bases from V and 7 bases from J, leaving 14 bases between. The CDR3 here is CASGNSRRTQYF. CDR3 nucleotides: TGTGCCAGCGGGAACAGCCGGCGGACCCAGTACTTC.

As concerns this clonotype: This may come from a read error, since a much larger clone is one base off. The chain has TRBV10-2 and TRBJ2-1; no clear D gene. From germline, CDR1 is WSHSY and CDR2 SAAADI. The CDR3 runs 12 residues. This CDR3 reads CASSQFRNERFF. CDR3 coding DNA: TGCGCCAGCAGTCAGTTCCGCAATGAGCGGTTCTTC.

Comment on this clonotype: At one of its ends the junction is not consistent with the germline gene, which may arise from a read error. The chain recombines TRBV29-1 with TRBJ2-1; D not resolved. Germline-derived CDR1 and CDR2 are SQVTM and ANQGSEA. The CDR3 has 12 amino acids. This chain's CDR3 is CSAGTAYNGQFF. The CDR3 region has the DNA TGCAGCGCCGGTACAGCCTACAATGGGCAGTTCTTC.

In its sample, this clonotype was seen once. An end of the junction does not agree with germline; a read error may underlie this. Here the CDR3 reads CASSRLAGSYKQYF. The CDR3 coding sequence is TGTGCCAGTAGCCGACTAGCGGGGTCCTACAAGCAGTACTTC. The V call is TRBV11-2, the J call TRBJ2-7; 11 bases align to TRBD2. From germline, CDR1 is SGHAT and CDR2 FQNNGV. This CDR3 is built from 14 residues.

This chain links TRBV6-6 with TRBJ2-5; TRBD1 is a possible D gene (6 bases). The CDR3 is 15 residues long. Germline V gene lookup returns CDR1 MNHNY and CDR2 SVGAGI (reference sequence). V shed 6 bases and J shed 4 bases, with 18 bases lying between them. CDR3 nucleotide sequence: TGTGCCAGCAGAAGTGGGACACTGGTTCGAGAGACCCAGTACTTC. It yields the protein CASRSGTLVRETQYF.

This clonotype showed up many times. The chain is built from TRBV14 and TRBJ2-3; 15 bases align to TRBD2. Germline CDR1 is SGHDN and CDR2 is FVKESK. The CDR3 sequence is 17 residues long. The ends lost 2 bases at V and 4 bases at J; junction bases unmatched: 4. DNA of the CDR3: TGTGCCAGCAGCCAATCGGGGACTAGCGGGAGGTCAGATACGCAGTATTTT. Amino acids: CASSQSGTSGRSDTQYF.

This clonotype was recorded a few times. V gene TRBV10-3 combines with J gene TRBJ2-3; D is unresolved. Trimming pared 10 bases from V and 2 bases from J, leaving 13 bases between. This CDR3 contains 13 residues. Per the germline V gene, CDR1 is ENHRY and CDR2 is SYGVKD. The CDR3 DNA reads TGTGCCACACTGGCAGCCTACACAGATACGCAGTATTTT. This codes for CATLAAYTDTQYF.

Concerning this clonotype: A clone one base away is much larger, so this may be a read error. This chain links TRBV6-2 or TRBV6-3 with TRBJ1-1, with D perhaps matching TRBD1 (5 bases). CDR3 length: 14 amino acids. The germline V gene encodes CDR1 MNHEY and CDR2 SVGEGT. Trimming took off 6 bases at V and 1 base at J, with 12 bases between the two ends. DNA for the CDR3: TGTGCCAGCAGATTTAAAGGGGCGAACACTGAAGCTTTCTTT. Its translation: CASRFKGANTEAFF.

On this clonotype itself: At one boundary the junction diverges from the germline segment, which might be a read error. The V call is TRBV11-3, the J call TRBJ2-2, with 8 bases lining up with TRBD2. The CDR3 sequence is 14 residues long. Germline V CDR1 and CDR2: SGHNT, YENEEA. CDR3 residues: CASGLRLATGELFF. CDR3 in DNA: TGTGCCAGCGGCTTACGACTAGCGACCGGGGAGCTGTTTTTT.

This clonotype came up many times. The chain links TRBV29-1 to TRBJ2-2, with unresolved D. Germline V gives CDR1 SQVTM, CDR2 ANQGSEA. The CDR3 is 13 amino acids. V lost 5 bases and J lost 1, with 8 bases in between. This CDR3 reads CSVTSVNTGELFF. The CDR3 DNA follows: TGCAGCGTTACGAGCGTGAACACCGGGGAGCTGTTTTTT.

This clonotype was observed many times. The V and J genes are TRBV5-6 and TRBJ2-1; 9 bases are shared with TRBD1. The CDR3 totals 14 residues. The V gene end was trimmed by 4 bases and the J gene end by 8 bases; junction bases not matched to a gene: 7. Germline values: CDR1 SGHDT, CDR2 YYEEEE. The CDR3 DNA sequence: TGTGCCAGCAGCGCGGGACAGGGATTTGATGAGCAGTTCTTC. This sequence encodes CASSAGQGFDEQFF.

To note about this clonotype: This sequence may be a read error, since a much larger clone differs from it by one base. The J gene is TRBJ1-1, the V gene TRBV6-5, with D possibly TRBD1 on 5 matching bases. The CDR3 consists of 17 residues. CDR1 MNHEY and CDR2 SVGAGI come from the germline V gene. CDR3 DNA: TGTGTCAGCAGTTACCTGGGACTCCCAAGCTCGAACACTGAAGCTTTCTTT. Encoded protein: CVSSYLGLPSSNTEAFF.

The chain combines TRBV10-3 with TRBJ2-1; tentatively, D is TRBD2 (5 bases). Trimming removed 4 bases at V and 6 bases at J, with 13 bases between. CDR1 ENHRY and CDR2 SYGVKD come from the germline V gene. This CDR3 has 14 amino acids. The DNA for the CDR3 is TGTGCCATCAGTGGGTTAACGGGAAGCAATGAGCAGTTCTTC. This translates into CAISGLTGSNEQFF.

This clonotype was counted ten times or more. DNA of the CDR3: TGTGCCAGCAGCGGGTCAGGGGGAACTTCAAACATTCAGTACTTC. It is translated as CASSGSGGTSNIQYF. V gene TRBV11-2 combines with J gene TRBJ2-4, with 7 bases matching TRBD1. V lost 5 bases to trimming and J lost 6 bases; unmatched junction nucleotides: 10. The CDR3 length is 15 residues. From germline, CDR1 is SGHAT and CDR2 FQNNGV.

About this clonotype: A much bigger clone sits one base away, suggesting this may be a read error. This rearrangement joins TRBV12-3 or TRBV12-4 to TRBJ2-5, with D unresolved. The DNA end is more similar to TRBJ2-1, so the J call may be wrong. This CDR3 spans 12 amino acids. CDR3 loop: CASSFAQETQFF. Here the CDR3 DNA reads TGTGCCAGCAGTTTCGCCCAAGAGACCCAGTTCTTC.

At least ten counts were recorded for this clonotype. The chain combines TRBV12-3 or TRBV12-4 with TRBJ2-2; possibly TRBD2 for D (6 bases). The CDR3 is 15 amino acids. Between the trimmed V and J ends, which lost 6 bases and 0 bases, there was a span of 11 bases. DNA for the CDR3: TGTGCCAGCAGCCTCGGGGGAGCGAACACCGGGGAGCTGTTTTTT. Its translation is CASSLGGANTGELFF.

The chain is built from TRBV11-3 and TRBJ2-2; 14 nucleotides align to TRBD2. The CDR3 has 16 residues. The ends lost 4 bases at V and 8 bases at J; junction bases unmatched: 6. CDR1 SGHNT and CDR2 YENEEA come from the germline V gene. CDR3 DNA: TGTGCCAGCAGCTCGGGGACTAGCGGGAGAACTGGGGAGCTGTTTTTT. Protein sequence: CASSSGTSGRTGELFF.

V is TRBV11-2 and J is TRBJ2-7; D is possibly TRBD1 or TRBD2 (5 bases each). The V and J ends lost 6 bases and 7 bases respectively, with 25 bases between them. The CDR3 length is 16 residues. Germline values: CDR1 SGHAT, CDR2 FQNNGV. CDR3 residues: CASRLNGQAGTGEQYF. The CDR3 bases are TGTGCCAGCAGGTTAAACGGGCAGGCTGGGACGGGGGAGCAGTACTTC. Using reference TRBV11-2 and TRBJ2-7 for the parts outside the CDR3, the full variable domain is EAGVAQSPRYKIIEKRQSVAFWCNPISGHATLYWYQQILGQGPKLLIQFQNNGVVDDSQLPKDRFSAERLKGVDSTLKIQPAKLEDSAVYLCASRLNGQAGTGEQYFGPGTRLTVT.

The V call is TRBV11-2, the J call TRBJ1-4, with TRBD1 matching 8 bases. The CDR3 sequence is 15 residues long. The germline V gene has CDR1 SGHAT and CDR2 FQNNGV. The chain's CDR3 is CVSSPRTGTNEKLFF. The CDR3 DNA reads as TGTGTCAGTAGCCCCCGGACAGGGACTAATGAAAAACTGTTTTTT.

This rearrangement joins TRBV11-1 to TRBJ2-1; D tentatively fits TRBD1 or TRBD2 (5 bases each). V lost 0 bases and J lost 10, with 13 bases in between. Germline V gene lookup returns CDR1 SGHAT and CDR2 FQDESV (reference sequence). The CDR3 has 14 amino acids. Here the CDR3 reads CASSLAWGSQEQFF. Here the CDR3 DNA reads TGTGCCAGCAGCTTAGCATGGGGGAGCCAAGAGCAGTTCTTC.

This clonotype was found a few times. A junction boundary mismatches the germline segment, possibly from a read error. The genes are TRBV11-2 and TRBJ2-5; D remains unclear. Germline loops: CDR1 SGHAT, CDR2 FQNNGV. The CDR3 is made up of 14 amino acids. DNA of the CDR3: TGTACCAGAAGCTTAGATTATGGCAGATGGACCCAGTACTTC. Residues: CTRSLDYGRWTQYF.

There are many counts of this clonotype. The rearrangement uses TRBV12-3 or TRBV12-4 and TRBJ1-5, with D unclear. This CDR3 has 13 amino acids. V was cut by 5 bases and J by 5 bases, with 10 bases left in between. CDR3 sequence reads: CASSPTTDQPQHF. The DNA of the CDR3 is TGTGCCAGCAGTCCCACTACGGATCAGCCCCAGCATTTT.